These 7 T cell receptor beta chains share one sample of origin, sequenced in a study of naive and memory T cell subsets. Whole-blood samples were 2 to 3 ml of peripheral blood from healthy adult volunteers. Alpha and beta constant region primers primed reverse transcription for blood and skin samples. Each CDR3 protein is one row after TCRdb ran MiXCR on the 5' RACE reads. The table lists just over 25,000 distinct CDR3 sequences, under 30% of them singletons. These receptors were taken from a female donor in good health.

This clonotype showed up just a few times. The genes are TRBV29-1 and TRBJ2-7, with D perhaps matching TRBD2 (6 bases). The germline gives CDR1 SQVTM, CDR2 ANQGSEA. CDR3 length: 12 residues. Trimming pared 8 bases from V and 5 bases from J, leaving 16 bases between. The CDR3 bases are TGCAGCCCCTGGAGGGCTCTGAACGAGCAGTACTTC. Amino acid sequence: CSPWRALNEQYF.

The chain has TRBV5-1 and TRBJ2-7, with TRBD2 matching over 12 bases. The V gene end was trimmed by 4 bases and the J gene end by 5 bases; junction bases not matched to a gene: 7. This CDR3 is 15 amino acids long. Looked up from germline, CDR1 is SGHRS and CDR2 is YFSETQ. DNA of the CDR3: TGCGCCAGCAGCCGGCGACTAGCGGGAGAAGACGAGCAGTACTTC. This gives the protein CASSRRLAGEDEQYF.

This clonotype was counted once. The chain carries TRBV27 and TRBJ1-5; no reliable D call. The germline CDR1 and CDR2 sequences are MNHEY and SMNVEV (reference sequence). Trimming stripped 6 bases from V and 7 bases from J, with 13 bases between. The CDR3 runs to 13 residues. For the CDR3, the DNA is TGTGCCAGCAGGATTCAGGCCGGGCAGCCCCAGCATTTT. Translated: CASRIQAGQPQHF.

In its sample, this clonotype was seen a few times. V usage is TRBV20-1 and J usage is TRBJ2-1, with 12 bases fitting TRBD2. Germline-derived CDR1 and CDR2 are DFQATT and SNEGSKA (reference sequence). Germline trimming cut 4 bases from V and 7 bases from J; bases unmatched to any gene: 11. The CDR3 consists of 16 residues. The CDR3, as DNA: TGCAGTGCTAAAGACCCGCTAGCGGGGGGGCTGAATGAGCAGTTCTTC. This sequence encodes CSAKDPLAGGLNEQFF.

This clonotype was found many times. The chain links TRBV2 to TRBJ1-1; D is undetermined. CDR1 and CDR2 from the germline V gene are SNHLY and FYNNEI. The CDR3 runs to 10 residues. V dropped 6 bases and J dropped 6 bases, with 5 bases sitting between them. The CDR3 DNA sequence: TGTGCCAGCAGATACGCTGAAGCTTTCTTT. It translates to CASRYAEAFF.

The chain employs TRBV20-1 and TRBJ1-5; no definite D call. V shed 3 bases and J shed 6 bases, with 15 bases lying between them. The CDR3 length is 14 residues. CDR1 is DFQATT, CDR2 SNEGSKA, per germline (reference sequence). This chain's CDR3 is CSASKGFQGQPQHF. Here the CDR3 DNA reads TGCAGTGCTAGTAAAGGTTTCCAAGGTCAGCCCCAGCATTTT.

This clonotype occurred many times. V gene TRBV20-1 combines with J gene TRBJ1-2; 7 nucleotides line up with TRBD1. This CDR3 region has 13 residues. Germline CDR1 is DFQATT and CDR2 is SNEGSKA (reference sequence). DNA of the CDR3: TGCACTGCCAAGGGGGCGGAAGTCTATGGCTACACCTTC. This codes for CTAKGAEVYGYTF.